Each of the 18 T cell receptor beta chains below was sequenced from the same sample in a study of tissue T cells after allogeneic stem cell transplantation. Assay used: immunoSEQ multiplex PCR; TCRdb lists only in-frame clones, some missing. The sample carries 40,000 to 60,000 clones, over 65% recorded once. Sequencing was done on a sample of sorted cells pooled from one or two spleens. The receptor set was obtained from a pool of C57BL/6 mice in good health.

Regarding this clone: Gene labels here are mouse ones. With the read ending 1 residue before the CDR3 end, the germline J gene is used to fill in that end. The chain combines TRBV5 with TRBJ2-3; 9 positions match TRBD1. Germline lookup yields CDR1 LGHNA and CDR2 YNLKQL (reference sequence). With 5 bases clipped from V and 4 bases from J, the junction kept 4 bases outside the gene matches. This CDR3 is 14 amino acids long. The CDR3 is CASSGTGKTETLYF. The sequenced part of the CDR3 DNA is TGTGCCAGCAGCGGGACAGGGAAAACAGAAACGCTGTAT.

Details on this clone: Here the gene names and germline are mouse. The read comes to an end 1 residue before the CDR3 does, leaving the germline J gene to fill in the end. The genes are TRBV31 and TRBJ1-1; D is uncertain. CDR1 and CDR2 from the germline V gene are GKSSPN and SITVG. This CDR3 has 13 amino acids. Trimming pared 1 base from V and 0 bases from J, leaving 6 bases between. The part of the CDR3 DNA that was read is TGTGCCTGGAGTCAGGATGCAAACACAGAAGTCTTC. It specifies CAWSQDANTEVF. The whole CDR3 protein reads CAWSQDANTEVFF.

In regard to this clone: Gene names and germline match the mouse. Incomplete CDR3 DNA: TGTGCCAGCAGTCACGAGAAAGTCTTC. This translates into CASSHEKVF. The whole CDR3 region reads CASSHEKVFF. V usage is TRBV4 and J usage is TRBJ1-1; D uncertain. The sequenced fragment ends 1 residue before the CDR3 boundary, so the rest is inferred from the germline J gene. The CDR3 consists of 10 residues. Trimming cost V 6 bases and J 9 bases, with 8 bases left between them. CDR1 and CDR2 from the germline V gene are LGHDT and YNNKQL (reference sequence).

This clone occurred once. The genes are named according to mouse. The CDR3 goes on 1 residue after the read ends, and that part is filled in from the germline J gene. The sample contains more than one DNA sequence encoding this CDR3. The V and J genes are TRBV12-1 and TRBJ1-2; D not resolved. CDR1 is SGHSN and CDR2 is HYEKVE in the germline V gene. Trimming took off 0 bases at V and 1 base at J, with 5 bases between the two ends. The CDR3 totals 13 residues. The DNA read from the CDR3 is TGTGCCAGCTCTCTCGGGCAAAACTCCGACTACACC. It encodes CASSLGQNSDYT. In full, the CDR3 is CASSLGQNSDYTF.

This clone was detected only a few times. The gene names given are mouse names. Sequencing ends 1 residue short of the CDR3 end; the germline J gene provides the rest. The J gene is TRBJ1-2, the V gene TRBV13-2, with TRBD1 matching over 8 bases. The J segment lost 3 bases and the V segment lost 2 bases, leaving 0 bases of the junction unmatched. The CDR3 length is 13 residues. The germline CDR1 and CDR2 sequences are NNHNN and SYGAGS (reference sequence). This CDR3 reads CASGDRGHSDYTF. The sequenced CDR3 bases are TGTGCCAGCGGTGACAGGGGGCACTCCGACTACACC.

Remarks on this clone: Gene names follow the mouse nomenclature. The read gets to within 1 residue of the CDR3 end, and the germline J gene fills in the rest. The rearrangement joins TRBV3 to TRBJ2-1, with D hard to call. The CDR3 is made up of 12 amino acids. Germline values: CDR1 SNHLY, CDR2 FYNGKV (reference sequence). V was clipped by 4 bases and J by 3 bases, with 4 bases between them. The CDR3 bases that were read are TGTGCCAGCAGCTACCCCTATGCTGAGCAGTTC. Its protein is CASSYPYAEQF. The CDR3 as a whole reads CASSYPYAEQFF.

As for this clone: The genes are named according to mouse. The read terminates 1 residue before the CDR3 end, so the remaining end is supplied by the germline J gene. The rearrangement joins TRBV5 to TRBJ2-3; 7 nucleotides agree with TRBD2. There are 17 residues in the CDR3. The V and J ends lost 4 bases and 3 bases, in that order; junction bases with no gene match: 13. Per germline, CDR1 LGHNA and CDR2 YNLKQL (reference sequence). Incomplete CDR3 DNA: TGTGCCAGCAGCCCCCTGGATGGGGGGACGGGGGCAGAAACGCTGTAT. The encoded protein is CASSPLDGGTGAETLY. The entire CDR3 is CASSPLDGGTGAETLYF.

About this clone itself: Gene names and germline match the mouse. The CDR3 is cut off 1 residue early in the read; its end comes from the germline J gene. The V call is TRBV1, the J call TRBJ1-5; D is perhaps TRBD1 (6 bases). V dropped 3 bases and J dropped 3 bases, with 12 bases sitting between them. The CDR3 is 15 amino acids. From germline, CDR1 is NSQYPW and CDR2 LRSPGD (reference sequence). CDR3 region: CTCSAGGRGNQAPLF. CDR3 bases read: TGCACCTGCAGTGCCGGGGGCCGGGGCAACCAGGCTCCGCTT. The variable domain in full, with the rest retrieved from reference TRBV1 and TRBJ1-5, is VTLLEQNPRWRLVPRGQAVNLRCILKNSQYPWMSWYQQDLQKQLQWLFTLRSPGDKEVKSLPGADYLATRVTDTELRLQVANMSQGRTLYCTCSAGGRGNQAPLFGEGTRLSVL.

A word on this clone: Germline and genes: mouse. The read terminates 1 residue ahead of where the CDR3 ends, so the germline J gene completes it. The chain joins TRBV26 to TRBJ2-1; TRBD1 aligns across 7 bases. V lost 6 bases and J lost 1; bases outside the gene matches: 3. Germline V lookup: CDR1 KGHPV, CDR2 FQNQEV (reference sequence). CDR3 size: 14 residues. The CDR3 sequence: CASSQGQNYAEQFF. The CDR3 DNA, read in part, is TGTGCCAGCAGCCAGGGACAGAACTATGCTGAGCAGTTC.

Comments on this clone: Genes here carry mouse names. Read coverage stops 1 residue before the CDR3 terminus; the germline J gene supplies the remainder. V is TRBV5 and J is TRBJ2-7; 10 nucleotides agree with TRBD1. Germline CDR1 is LGHNA and CDR2 is YNLKQL (reference sequence). The CDR3 runs 15 residues. V lost 0 bases, J lost 7 bases, and 6 bases stayed unmatched. Partial CDR3 DNA: TGTGCCAGCAGCCAAGAAAGACAGGGGGCGAGCGAACAGTAC. Protein: CASSQERQGASEQY. The CDR3 as a whole reads CASSQERQGASEQYF.

A note on this clone: These gene names are mouse names. With the read ending 1 residue before the CDR3 end, the germline J gene is used to fill in that end. The J gene is TRBJ2-2, the V gene TRBV16; D perhaps matches TRBD2 (6 bases). Germline-derived CDR1 and CDR2 are SGHSA and FRNQAP. The CDR3 runs 15 residues. V lost 5 bases, J lost 0 bases, and 10 bases lay in between. This CDR3 reads CASSPGGPNTGQLYF. The covered CDR3 bases are TGTGCAAGCAGCCCGGGGGGACCAAACACCGGGCAGCTCTAC.

A remark on this clone: Mouse names are used for the genes. The sequenced fragment ends 1 residue before the CDR3 boundary, so the rest is inferred from the germline J gene. This sequence joins TRBV14 and TRBJ2-1; 11 bases fit TRBD2. The CDR3 runs 14 residues. J lost 6 bases, V lost 5 bases, and 4 bases had no gene match. Germline V gives CDR1 SGHDT, CDR2 FRDEAV. The covered CDR3 bases are TGTGCCAGCAGCTGGACTGGGGGGATTGCTGAGCAGTTC. Its protein product is CASSWTGGIAEQF. From start to end, the CDR3 is CASSWTGGIAEQFF.

In this sample, this clone turned up once. Gene names denote mouse genes. The CDR3 DNA, read in part, is TGTGGTGCTAGGACAAATTCCTATAATTCGCCCCTCTAC. Protein sequence: CGARTNSYNSPLY. The complete CDR3 reads CGARTNSYNSPLYF. V gene TRBV20 combines with J gene TRBJ1-6; D gene uncertain. The read falls 1 residue short of the CDR3 end, and the missing part is taken from the germline J gene. Being an ORF, TRBJ1-6 has a function that is uncertain. The CDR3 has 14 residues. The germline V gene has CDR1 GFQATS and CDR2 STVNSAI. V gave up 2 bases and J gave up 0 bases, with 5 bases separating them.

Comments on this clone: The gene names here belong to mouse. The read halts 1 residue ahead of the CDR3 end, with the missing end drawn from the germline J gene. The V call is TRBV24, the J call TRBJ1-6; 7 nucleotides line up with TRBD1. TRBJ1-6 is classed as an ORF, of uncertain function. The CDR3 runs 16 residues. Losses at the gene ends were 2 bases for V and 2 bases for J; bases not matched to a gene: 3. Germline V gene sequence: CDR1 KGHTA, CDR2 FRNEEI. The CDR3 is CASSLGQGAYNSPLYF. The DNA read from the CDR3 is TGTGCCAGCAGTCTGGGGCAGGGGGCCTATAATTCGCCCCTCTAC.

A word on this clone: Gene and germline names: mouse. The sequence runs out 1 residue before the end of the CDR3; the remainder is reconstructed from the germline J gene. The V gene is TRBV15, the J gene TRBJ2-5; no definite D call. The CDR3 is made up of 14 amino acids. Germline V gene sequence: CDR1 SGHND, CDR2 FRSKSL. V lost 4 bases, J lost 4 bases, and 12 bases lay in between. The CDR3: CASSSAGWEDTQYF. CDR3 DNA, as far as it was read: TGTGCCAGCAGTTCTGCGGGATGGGAAGACACCCAGTAC.

Points on this clone: The gene symbols are mouse symbols. The read ends 1 residue early relative to the CDR3; the germline J gene fills the gap. The chain links TRBV17 to TRBJ2-3, with D unresolved. The ends were cut back, 2 bases at V and 0 bases at J, with 0 bases in the middle. CDR1 is MNHDT, CDR2 YYDKIL, per germline. This CDR3 has 12 residues. The CDR3 region is CASSRSAETLYF. CDR3 DNA (partial): TGTGCTAGCAGTAGAAGTGCAGAAACGCTGTAT.

This clone occurred a few times. Here the gene names and germline are mouse. CDR3 DNA (partial): TGTGCCAGCAGCTTAGGACTGGGGGGACAGTAC. Translating it yields CASSLGLGGQY. The full CDR3 reads CASSLGLGGQYF. V usage is TRBV4 and J usage is TRBJ2-7, with 11 bases aligning to TRBD2. Coverage ceases 1 residue before the CDR3 finishes, and the germline J gene fills in the end. Per germline, CDR1 LGHDT and CDR2 YNNKQL (reference sequence). The CDR3 covers 12 residues. J gave up 9 bases and V 4 bases, and 2 bases lay outside the gene matches.

Note on this clone: Germline and genes: mouse. The read halts 1 residue ahead of the CDR3 end, with the missing end drawn from the germline J gene. The rearrangement joins TRBV13-2 to TRBJ1-1, with TRBD1 matching over 8 bases. The CDR3 length is 12 residues. Germline CDR1 is NNHNN and CDR2 is SYGAGS (reference sequence). The V and J ends lost 2 bases and 7 bases, in that order; junction bases with no gene match: 1. The CDR3 reads CASGDRGREVFF. Incomplete CDR3 DNA: TGTGCCAGCGGTGACAGGGGGCGAGAAGTCTTC.